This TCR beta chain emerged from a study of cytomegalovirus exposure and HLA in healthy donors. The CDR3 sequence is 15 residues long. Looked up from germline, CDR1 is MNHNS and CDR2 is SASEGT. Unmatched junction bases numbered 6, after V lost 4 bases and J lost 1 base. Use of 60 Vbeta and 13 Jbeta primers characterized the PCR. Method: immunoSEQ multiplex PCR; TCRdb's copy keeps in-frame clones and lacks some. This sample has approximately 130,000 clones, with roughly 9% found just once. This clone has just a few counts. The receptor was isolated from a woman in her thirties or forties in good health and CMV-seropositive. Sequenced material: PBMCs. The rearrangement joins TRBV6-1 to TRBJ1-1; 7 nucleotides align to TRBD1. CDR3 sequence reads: CASSGGTASNTEAFF. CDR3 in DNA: TGTGCCAGCAGTGGGGGGACAGCGTCGAACACTGAAGCTTTCTTT.